What follows are 28 T cell receptor beta chains derived from one specimen sequenced in a study of CD8+CD57+ T cells in acquired aplastic anemia (dated 2018 in TCRdb). The sequencer was an Illumina HiSeq 2000. Genomic DNA served as template for TCR beta VDJ combination and CDR3 sequence profiling. Starting from the raw public reads, TCRdb applied fastp trimming at Q25, assembled clones with MiXCR and retained in-frame beta chains. For every CDR3 protein sequence, its rows merge into one entry that carries the most common genes and DNA. This sample lists roughly 250,000 distinct CDR3 sequences; 82% were detected once. The ten largest clones capture roughly two fifths of the sample. Patients chosen for sequencing had shown expansion of CD8+CD57+ cells by flow cytometry. Sequencing used sorted CD4+, CD8+, or CD8+CD57+ T cells (not recorded which) from PBMCs. Receptors originate from a human donor with aplastic anemia.

In the case of this clonotype: One end of the junction is discordant with germline, which a read error may explain. The chain uses TRBV7-6 and TRBJ1-6; D gene uncertain. Germline values: CDR1 SGHVS, CDR2 FNYEAQ. The CDR3 extends over 14 amino acids. The CDR3 nucleotides are TGTGCCAGCAGCCTAGGAGGGAACCCCTCACCCGCCAACTTT. As protein: CASSLGGNPSPANF.

Concerning this clonotype itself: One end of the junction is discordant with germline, which a read error may explain. This chain connects TRBV7-9 to TRBJ2-3; D ambiguous. The V gene's germline CDR1 is SEHNR and CDR2 FQNEAQ (reference sequence). The CDR3 runs to 14 residues. As DNA, the CDR3 is TGTGCCAGCAGCTTAGCGGCAGATACGCAGACGTTTGGCTTT. Translation: CASSLAADTQTFGF.

V usage is TRBV7-8 and J usage is TRBJ2-7; 14 nucleotides match TRBD2. In germline, CDR1 is SGHVS, CDR2 FQNEAQ. CDR3 length: 18 amino acids. The trim removed 1 base at V and 1 base at J, leaving 6 bases unmatched. The CDR3 sequence: CASSLETSGRGLSYEQYV. CDR3 in DNA: TGTGCCAGCAGCTTAGAGACTAGCGGGAGGGGCCTTTCCTACGAGCAGTACGTC.

This chain links TRBV7-2 with TRBJ2-3; D may be TRBD2 (6 bases). The germline CDR1 and CDR2 sequences are SGHTA and FQGNSA. V lost 5 bases, J lost 5 bases, and 17 bases lay in between. This CDR3 is 15 amino acids long. CDR3 nucleotide sequence: TGTGCCAGCAGCCATACGTACGACGGGGGAGATACGCAGTATTTT. Translated, it gives CASSHTYDGGDTQYF. Full variable domain (remainder filled in from reference TRBV7-2 and TRBJ2-3): GAGVSQSPSNKVTEKGKDVELRCDPISGHTALYWYRQSLGQGLEFLIYFQGNSAPDKSGLPSDRFSAERTGGSVSTLTIQRTQQEDSAVYLCASSHTYDGGDTQYFGPGTRLTVL.

The chain uses TRBV20-1 and TRBJ2-1, with a weak D call TRBD1 (5 bases). The CDR3 has 14 residues. V shed 5 bases and J shed 7 bases, with 18 bases lying between them. Germline V gene data show CDR1 as DFQATT and CDR2 as SNEGSKA (reference sequence). The CDR3, as DNA: TGCAGTGCTGTCGACTGGGGCTTAGGGAATGAGCAGTTCTTC. It specifies CSAVDWGLGNEQFF.

This clonotype turned up a few times. An end of the junction does not agree with germline; a read error may underlie this. The genes are TRBV2 and TRBJ2-1; no reliable D call. Germline CDR1 SNHLY, CDR2 FYNNEI. This CDR3 comprises 13 residues. The CDR3 DNA reads TGTGCCAGCAGTGAGTCGTATAGCAATCAGCAGTTCTTC. It is translated as CASSESYSNQQFF.

CDR3 sequence: CASTLGRDQETQYF. The DNA of the CDR3 is TGTGCCAGCACCCTAGGGAGGGACCAAGAGACCCAGTACTTC. V is TRBV11-1 and J is TRBJ2-5, with TRBD2 identical over 7 bases. There are 14 residues in the CDR3. Germline values: CDR1 SGHAT, CDR2 FQDESV (reference sequence). Trimming removed 7 bases from V and 0 bases from J; junction bases left unmatched: 5.

To note about this clonotype: One junction end disagrees with the germline gene, perhaps due to a read error. The chain joins TRBV15 to TRBJ2-7; D possibly corresponds to TRBD1 (7 bases). CDR1 and CDR2 from the germline V gene are LNHNV and YYDKDF (reference sequence). The CDR3 spans 15 residues. This chain's CDR3 is CASSQGEAGTYERYF. DNA for the CDR3: TGCGCCAGCAGCCAGGGGGAGGCCGGGACCTACGAGCGGTACTTC. Full variable domain (missing parts from reference TRBV15 and TRBJ2-7): DAMVIQNPRYQVTQFGKPVTLSCSQTLNHNVMYWYQQKSSQAPKLLFHYYDKDFNNEADTPDNFQSRRPNTSFCFLDIRSPGLGDTAMYLCASSQGEAGTYERYFGPGTRLTVT.

Notes on this clonotype: At one end, the junction sequence differs from germline, possibly due to a read error. The chain is built from TRBV7-2 and TRBJ2-3; D is tentatively TRBD1 or TRBD2 (5 bases each). The CDR3 is 13 residues long. Germline CDR1 reads SGHTA; CDR2 reads FQGNSA. In DNA form, the CDR3 reads TGTGCCAGCGGGGCGGGCAGGAGGCATACGCAGTACTTT. Residues: CASGAGRRHTQYF.

Remarks on this clonotype: It is likely a read error, because the conserved phenylalanine at the end of the CDR3 is missing. It is unclear where the CDR3 begins or ends on the DNA, so no DNA is shown, and the CDR3 is as TCRdb lists it. This chain links TRBV7-9 with TRBJ1-5. CDR1 is SEHNR and CDR2 is FQNEAQ in the germline V gene (reference sequence). The CDR3 is made up of 13 amino acids, end residues included. The CDR3 sequence: CASSHTRSEAHHY.

The rearrangement joins TRBV7-9 to TRBJ2-1, with TRBD2 matching over 7 bases. CDR3 length equals 16 residues. Trimming took 3 bases from V and 8 from J; bases not matched to a gene: 13. Germline V gene lookup returns CDR1 SEHNR and CDR2 FQNEAQ (reference sequence). The chain's CDR3 is CASSFQTRAGSDEQFF. CDR3 nucleotides: TGTGCCAGCAGCTTTCAAACAAGAGCGGGGAGCGATGAGCAGTTCTTC.

With respect to this clonotype: The CDR3 end shows no conserved phenylalanine or tryptophan, and so a read error is likely. The limits of the CDR3 on the DNA are not certain, so only TCRdb's listed CDR3 is given. The V and J genes are TRBV7-6 and TRBJ2-5. Germline V lookup: CDR1 SGHVS, CDR2 FNYEAQ. The CDR3 region is 12 residues in length, termini included. CDR3 residues: CASSLGSYNPHL.

This clonotype was observed a single time. Here the CDR3 DNA reads TGTGCCAGCAGCTTAGGGGGAAGTCCCGATAAGCAGTATTTCTTC. It codes for CASSLGGSPDKQYFF. The chain joins TRBV7-2 to TRBJ2-1, with unresolved D. Germline loops: CDR1 SGHTA, CDR2 FQGNSA. Trimming removed 1 base from V and 16 bases from J, with 23 bases in between. The CDR3 extends over 15 amino acids.

This clonotype showed up just a few times. One end of the junction varies from germline; a read error may be responsible. The rearrangement uses TRBV11-3 and TRBJ2-5; D gene ambiguous. Germline V lookup: CDR1 SGHNT, CDR2 YENEEA. This CDR3 spans 14 amino acids. The CDR3 sequence is CATSIDLTEETQYF. The CDR3 DNA reads as TGTGCCACCAGCATAGATCTCACAGAAGAGACCCAGTACTTC.

The CDR3 spells CASSVLDLAYEQYF. CDR3 sequence (DNA): TGTGCCAGCAGCGTGTTAGACCTAGCCTACGAGCAGTACTTC. The chain combines TRBV5-5 with TRBJ2-7, with unresolved D. The V end lost 4 bases, the J end lost 2 bases, and 13 bases lay between the germline ends. This CDR3 contains 14 residues. The germline V gene has CDR1 SGHKS and CDR2 YYEKEE (reference sequence). Looking up the rest from reference TRBV5-5 and TRBJ2-7 gives the full variable domain: DAGVTQSPTHLIKTRGQQVTLRCSPISGHKSVSWYQQVLGQGPQFIFQYYEKEERGRGNFPDRFSARQFPNYSSELNVNALLLGDSALYLCASSVLDLAYEQYFGPGTRLTVT.

The J gene is TRBJ2-1, the V gene TRBV7-9; the D gene is possibly TRBD2 (6 bases). The CDR3 runs 16 residues. V dropped 0 bases and J dropped 11 bases, with 20 bases sitting between them. In germline, CDR1 is SEHNR, CDR2 FQNEAQ (reference sequence). CDR3 sequence: CASSLALGLQETQQFF. For the CDR3, the DNA is TGTGCCAGCAGCTTAGCTTTGGGACTGCAAGAGACCCAGCAGTTCTTC.

The gene calls are TRBV2 and TRBJ2-1; D not resolved. This CDR3 has 14 residues. Trimming removed 5 bases from V and 5 bases from J, with 13 bases in between. Germline CDR1 SNHLY, CDR2 FYNNEI. CDR3 loop: CASSWDLGNNEQFF. The CDR3 DNA reads TGTGCCAGCAGTTGGGATCTGGGCAACAATGAGCAGTTCTTC.

CDR3 sequence: CASSSGTNHNSPLQFF. Here the CDR3 DNA reads TGTGCCAGCAGCTCCGGGACAAACCATAATTCACCCCTCCAGTTCTTC. The J gene is TRBJ2-1, the V gene TRBV7-2; possibly TRBD1 for D (6 bases). Germline loops: CDR1 SGHTA, CDR2 FQGNSA. V was cut by 4 bases and J by 13 bases, with 26 bases left in between. The CDR3 sequence is 16 residues long.

The chain links TRBV9 to TRBJ2-1; TRBD2 matches at 11 bases. The germline gives CDR1 SGDLS, CDR2 YYNGEE. The CDR3 extends over 15 amino acids. V lost 3 bases, J lost 12 bases, and 11 bases stayed unmatched. CDR3 DNA: TGTGCCAGCAGCGAGGGACTAGCGGAGACATATACGCAGTTCTTC. Translating it yields CASSEGLAETYTQFF. Drawing the rest from reference TRBV9 and TRBJ2-1, the complete variable domain is DSGVTQTPKHLITATGQRVTLRCSPRSGDLSVYWYQQSLDQGLQFLIQYYNGEERAKGNILERFSAQQFPDLHSELNLSSLELGDSALYFCASSEGLAETYTQFFGPGTRLTVL.

This rearrangement joins TRBV11-1 to TRBJ2-1; tentatively, D is TRBD1 or TRBD2 (5 bases each). The CDR3 length is 15 residues. Trimming shortened V by 4 bases and J by 6 bases, and 16 bases separated the two germline ends. Germline V gene data show CDR1 as SGHAT and CDR2 as FQDESV (reference sequence). The CDR3 is CASSYGQGPSNEQFF. The CDR3 region has the DNA TGTGCCAGCAGCTATGGGCAGGGACCATCCAATGAGCAGTTCTTC.

J is TRBJ1-1 and V is TRBV9, with a possible D match to TRBD1 (5 bases). Germline V gives CDR1 SGDLS, CDR2 YYNGEE. The CDR3 loop spans 13 amino acids. V was clipped by 0 bases and J by 5 bases, with 8 bases between them. CDR3 nucleotides: TGTGCCAGCAGCGTAGATTGGGGGACTGAAGCTTTCTTT. Its protein product is CASSVDWGTEAFF.

V is TRBV7-8 and J is TRBJ2-5, with TRBD1 matching over 8 bases. This CDR3 contains 15 residues. Germline CDR1 reads SGHVS; CDR2 reads FQNEAQ. V lost 6 bases and J lost 5; bases outside the gene matches: 11. Here the CDR3 reads CASSLRGQARETQYF. CDR3 nucleotide sequence: TGTGCCAGCAGTTTAAGGGGACAGGCACGGGAGACCCAGTACTTC. The full variable domain, completed using reference TRBV7-8 and TRBJ2-5, is GAGVSQSPRYKVAKRGQDVALRCDPISGHVSLFWYQQALGQGPEFLTYFQNEAQLDKSGLPSDRFFAERPEGSVSTLKIQRTQQEDSAVYLCASSLRGQARETQYFGPGTRLLVL.

The chain has TRBV7-8 and TRBJ2-7; no clear D gene. Trimming took off 0 bases at V and 3 bases at J, with 9 bases between the two ends. There are 14 residues in the CDR3. CDR1 SGHVS and CDR2 FQNEAQ come from the germline V gene. Here the CDR3 DNA reads TGTGCCAGCAGCTTAGCGCGGCGGATCTACGAGCAGTACTTC. Translation: CASSLARRIYEQYF.

This clonotype was observed a handful of times. V usage is TRBV29-1 and J usage is TRBJ1-2, with unresolved D. Germline V gene sequence: CDR1 SQVTM, CDR2 ANQGSEA. V was clipped by 4 bases and J by 4 bases, with 10 bases between them. The CDR3 length is 12 residues. CDR3 nucleotides: TGCAGCGTTGTAGGGCAGTTCTATGGCTACACCTTC. It yields the protein CSVVGQFYGYTF.

This chain links TRBV7-9 with TRBJ2-5, with D perhaps matching TRBD2 (7 bases). V lost 5 bases, J lost 13 bases, and 26 bases lay in between. CDR3 length: 15 residues. Germline CDR1 and CDR2: SEHNR and FQNEAQ (reference sequence). The DNA of the CDR3 is TGTGCCAGCAGCGTCGGACTAGGACAGCTAAATACAATGTACTTC. Protein product: CASSVGLGQLNTMYF.

V is TRBV9 and J is TRBJ2-7, with D perhaps matching TRBD1 or TRBD2 (5 bases each). V lost 3 bases and J lost 8, with 24 bases in between. This CDR3 is 16 amino acids long. The germline gives CDR1 SGDLS, CDR2 YYNGEE. CDR3 in amino acids: CASSAGTARNQPQQYV. CDR3 bases: TGTGCCAGCAGCGCAGGGACCGCCCGAAATCAGCCCCAGCAGTACGTC.

On this clonotype itself: Its ends do not fully match the called genes, so a read error is possible. The rearrangement links TRBV11-1 to TRBJ2-5; D possibly uses TRBD1 or TRBD2 (5 bases each). Germline V CDR1 and CDR2: SGHAT, FQDESV (reference sequence). This CDR3 is built from 11 residues. CDR3 bases: TGTGCCAGCAGCTTAGCCGGGACCGAGTACTTC. The encoded protein is CASSLAGTEYF.

The rearrangement links TRBV7-7 to TRBJ1-2, with D perhaps matching TRBD1 (5 bases). Per germline, CDR1 SSHAT and CDR2 FNYEAQ (reference sequence). The V and J ends lost 11 bases and 8 bases respectively, with 30 bases between them. The CDR3 spans 16 residues. CDR3 DNA sequence: TGTGCCGTTAGCGGGGGGGGGGAGGGCCTCTACTTCGGCTACACCTTC. Its protein product is CAVSGGGEGLYFGYTF.